The rows below give T cell receptor beta chains drawn from one sample of a study of T cell responses to AZD1222 COVID-19 vaccine. The method was immunoSEQ multiplex PCR; TCRdb's version includes in-frame clones alone and lacks a portion of them. This sample has about 120,000 clones, with 85% to 95% found just once. The sample in question was peripheral blood, obtained on day 0 of AZD1222 vaccination. All receptors come from an adult in good health. Each CDR3 is given with its conserved first and last residue. Clone size is shown for a subset of rows, as once, few, many or a class of expanded clone.

j_call clone_size v_call cdr3_aa
TRBJ1-2 once TRBV7-9 CASSLGDRNYGYTF
TRBJ2-1 NA TRBV11-2 CASSRGLAYNEQFF
TRBJ2-1 NA TRBV4-2 CASSGGSYNEQFF
TRBJ2-7 NA TRBV4-2 CASSPWTETYEQYF
TRBJ2-1 NA TRBV11-3 CASSAGWSGNEQFF
TRBJ2-2 NA TRBV12-3/TRBV12-4 CASSPTSTGELFF
TRBJ2-2 NA TRBV27 CASTPGDLNGELFF
TRBJ2-5 NA TRBV28 CASSPGQLLQETQYF
TRBJ1-4 NA TRBV6-5 CASSYSEGWGREKLFF
TRBJ1-6 NA TRBV6-5 CASGPRQGQNSPLHF
TRBJ2-5 NA TRBV28 CASSRHRFPETQYF
TRBJ1-5 NA TRBV7-8 CASSQDGLNQPQHF
TRBJ1-6 NA TRBV9 CASSVVAVNSPLHF
TRBJ2-2 NA TRBV4-1 CASSQDQPLVEELFF
TRBJ2-7 NA TRBV5-8 CASSLTDRIAYEQYF
TRBJ2-2 NA TRBV9 CASSRQNTGELFF
TRBJ1-5 NA TRBV2 CASSPGQHSNQPQHF
TRBJ1-5 NA TRBV5-6 CASSSLRSGSNQPQHF
TRBJ2-2 NA TRBV6-1 CASSVAQGASLDTGELFF
TRBJ2-3 NA TRBV9 CASSPVTSTDTQYF
TRBJ1-1 NA TRBV18 CASSPAGNTEAFF
TRBJ2-3 NA TRBV2 CASSRLTDTQYF
TRBJ2-1 NA TRBV9 CASSGGSKSYNEQFF
TRBJ2-1 NA TRBV30 CAWSGGSSYNEQFF
TRBJ1-5 NA TRBV11-2 CASSLRGDQPQHF
TRBJ2-1 NA TRBV29-1 CSVNNRGGYNEQFF
TRBJ2-2 NA TRBV27 CASSLRSGELFF
TRBJ1-5 NA TRBV28 CASSLYQALEPQHF
TRBJ2-3 NA TRBV19 CASSMGLAGISTDTQYF
TRBJ1-4 NA TRBV9 CASSGATDNEKLFF
TRBJ1-1 once TRBV5-6 CASSLRFLQYTEAFF